The 16 T cell receptor beta chains reported below all come from one sample, sequenced in a study of blood T cell repertoires in COVID-19. The protocol was immunoSEQ multiplex PCR, while the TCRdb copy is restricted to in-frame clones and leaves out a portion. The top ten clones hold around 2% of a sample with about 74,000 clones, about 90% of them seen once. Source material: peripheral blood. Receptor source: a woman of 80 years or more with active or convalescent COVID-19.

The chain uses TRBV20-1 and TRBJ2-2; D perhaps matches TRBD2 (6 bases). The CDR3 loop spans 13 amino acids. V was pared by 3 bases and J by 8 bases, with 13 bases between. Germline V gene lookup returns CDR1 DFQATT and CDR2 SNEGSKA (reference sequence). CDR3 in amino acids: CSASHRGKGELFF. The CDR3 nucleotides read TGCAGTGCTAGTCACCGGGGGAAGGGGGAGCTGTTTTTT.

The chain has TRBV9 and TRBJ1-3; D ambiguous. V was clipped by 0 bases and J by 0 bases, with 7 bases between them. Germline-derived CDR1 and CDR2 are SGDLS and YYNGEE. The CDR3 contains 15 residues. CDR3 coding DNA: TGTGCCAGCAGCGTAGACCCCAGCTCTGGAAACACCATATATTTT. Protein: CASSVDPSSGNTIYF.

This chain links TRBV7-2 with TRBJ2-7; D might be TRBD2 (5 bases). Trimming took off 5 bases at V and 3 bases at J, with 11 bases between the two ends. CDR1 and CDR2 from the germline V gene are SGHTA and FQGNSA. The CDR3 loop spans 13 amino acids. CDR3 nucleotide sequence: TGTGCCAGCAGCCGTGGTGGAGGCTACGAGCAGTACTTC. This encodes CASSRGGGYEQYF.

V gene TRBV7-2 combines with J gene TRBJ2-7; tentatively, D is TRBD2 (6 bases). Trimming cost V 5 bases and J 7 bases, with 15 bases left between them. The CDR3 has 13 amino acids. In germline, CDR1 is SGHTA, CDR2 FQGNSA. DNA of the CDR3: TGTGCCAGCAGCCATCGGCGCGGGGAAGAGCAGTACTTC. Amino acid sequence: CASSHRRGEEQYF.

The chain is built from TRBV14 and TRBJ1-2; D gene ambiguous. V was trimmed by 4 bases and J by 5 bases, leaving 17 bases between them. CDR3 length: 15 residues. Germline assignment: CDR1 SGHDN and CDR2 FVKESK. CDR3 loop: CASSRRTQAGYGYTF. CDR3 nucleotide sequence: TGTGCCAGCAGCCGCCGGACTCAAGCTGGGTATGGCTACACCTTC. The entire variable domain, with the rest obtained from reference TRBV14 and TRBJ1-2, is as follows: EAGVTQFPSHSVIEKGQTVTLRCDPISGHDNLYWYRRVMGKEIKFLLHFVKESKQDESGMPNNRFLAERTGGTYSTLKVQPAELEDSGVYFCASSRRTQAGYGYTFGSGTRLTVV.

The table lists this clone with a few counts. This sequence joins TRBV5-1 and TRBJ1-2; 10 nucleotides agree with TRBD1. Trimming took 0 bases from V and 5 from J; bases not matched to a gene: 7. CDR1 SGHRS and CDR2 YFSETQ come from the germline V gene. CDR3 length equals 16 residues. CDR3 in DNA: TGCGCCAGCAGCTTGGCCTCGGTGGACAGGGGGTATGGCTACACCTTC. Encoded protein: CASSLASVDRGYGYTF.

The genes are TRBV2 and TRBJ1-2; perhaps TRBD1 as D (6 bases). Germline CDR1 and CDR2: SNHLY and FYNNEI. V was cut by 3 bases and J by 7 bases, with 15 bases left in between. This CDR3 has 14 amino acids. CDR3 DNA: TGTGCCAGCAGTGACGAGGGCAGGGGACGTGGCTACACCTTC. Translating it yields CASSDEGRGRGYTF.

The chain uses TRBV5-1 and TRBJ1-2; 7 nucleotides match TRBD1. Trimming at V came to 0 bases and at J to 1 base, leaving 6 bases not matched to a gene. The CDR3 contains 16 residues. Germline lookup yields CDR1 SGHRS and CDR2 YFSETQ. For the CDR3, the DNA is TGCGCCAGCAGCTTGGGGACAGGAACGCGTAACTATGGCTACACCTTC. Translation gives CASSLGTGTRNYGYTF.

The CDR3 DNA reads TGTGCCAGCTCACCACGGGAAACAGGGACCGAAAAACTGTTTTTT. This encodes CASSPRETGTEKLFF. The rearrangement uses TRBV18 and TRBJ1-4, with D perhaps TRBD1 (6 bases). Trimming stripped 1 base from V and 8 bases from J, with 14 bases between. The CDR3 extends over 15 amino acids. Germline V lookup: CDR1 KGHSH, CDR2 LQKENI.

This clone has only a few counts. This chain joins TRBV11-3 and TRBJ2-3, with a tentative D call TRBD1 (6 bases). This CDR3 comprises 13 residues. V lost 4 bases to trimming and J lost 6 bases, with 11 bases between them. Germline CDR1 SGHNT, CDR2 YENEEA. In DNA form, the CDR3 reads TGTGCCAGCAGCTCCAGGGGCGGGGATACGCAGTATTTT. Translation: CASSSRGGDTQYF.

The chain joins TRBV5-1 to TRBJ1-2; TRBD1 matches 7 bases. The CDR3 loop spans 15 amino acids. Germline loops: CDR1 SGHRS, CDR2 YFSETQ. Losses at the gene ends were 4 bases for V and 4 bases for J; bases not matched to a gene: 10. The CDR3 sequence: CASSLDNRGSYGYTF. The DNA of the CDR3 is TGCGCCAGCAGCCTGGATAACAGGGGCAGCTATGGCTACACCTTC.

The chain employs TRBV5-4 and TRBJ2-7, with 8 positions matching TRBD1. J lost 1 base, V lost 2 bases, and 5 bases had no gene match. Germline V gives CDR1 SGHNT, CDR2 YYREEE (reference sequence). The CDR3 has 15 residues. In nucleotides, the CDR3 is TGTGCCAGCAGCTTTGCCGGGACAGGATCCTACGAGCAGTACTTC. Translating it yields CASSFAGTGSYEQYF. Variable domain in full (rest from reference TRBV5-4 and TRBJ2-7): ETGVTQSPTHLIKTRGQQVTLRCSSQSGHNTVSWYQQALGQGPQFIFQYYREEENGRGNFPPRFSGLQFPNYSSELNVNALELDDSALYLCASSFAGTGSYEQYFGPGTRLTVT.

This clone was counted once. The chain combines TRBV5-4 with TRBJ2-5; 8 bases align to TRBD2. The CDR3 contains 15 residues. With V trimmed by 4 bases and J by 0 bases, 5 bases remained unmatched. Germline assignment: CDR1 SGHNT and CDR2 YYREEE (reference sequence). The CDR3 is CASSRVAGNQETQYF. CDR3 nucleotide sequence: TGTGCCAGCAGCCGGGTAGCGGGAAACCAAGAGACCCAGTACTTC. The full variable domain, its missing parts supplied by reference TRBV5-4 and TRBJ2-5, is ETGVTQSPTHLIKTRGQQVTLRCSSQSGHNTVSWYQQALGQGPQFIFQYYREEENGRGNFPPRFSGLQFPNYSSELNVNALELDDSALYLCASSRVAGNQETQYFGPGTRLLVL.

The rearrangement uses TRBV7-6 and TRBJ2-2; a weak D match, TRBD1 (5 bases). The CDR3 is made up of 15 amino acids. Germline values: CDR1 SGHVS, CDR2 FNYEAQ. With 3 bases removed from V and 1 base from J, the gap between germline ends came to 9 bases. The CDR3 DNA reads as TGTGCCAGCAGCTTCCGACAGAGGAACACCGGGGAGCTGTTTTTT. Its translation: CASSFRQRNTGELFF.

This clone appeared a few times. This chain uses TRBV11-2 with TRBJ1-4; 7 bases are shared with TRBD1. The trim removed 4 bases at V and 5 bases at J, leaving 7 bases unmatched. The germline V gene has CDR1 SGHAT and CDR2 FQNNGV. This CDR3 spans 15 amino acids. The CDR3 sequence: CASSSRTGLNEKLFF. The CDR3 nucleotides read TGTGCCAGCAGCTCAAGGACAGGCTTGAATGAAAAACTGTTTTTT.

The chain recombines TRBV6-5 with TRBJ1-2; 8 positions match TRBD1. The trim removed 5 bases at V and 4 bases at J, leaving 3 bases unmatched. CDR3 length: 13 residues. Germline assignment: CDR1 MNHEY and CDR2 SVGAGI. This CDR3 reads CASSRGTGYGYTF. The CDR3 coding sequence is TGTGCCAGCAGTCGTGGGACAGGCTATGGCTACACCTTC.